This T cell receptor beta chain was recovered during a study of post-analysis software for immune sequencing data. Study-level findings and limits: Analysis by F measure revealed that same-batch samples clustered strongly together. In patients, five or six TRBV segments were more frequent than in controls, with TRBV5-6, TRBV5-1 and TRBV20-1 among them.

Carried by the TCR beta cDNA libraries were unique molecular identifiers. Roughly 500,000 cDNA molecules were obtained from 1 to 10 million T cells. TCRdb independently ran MiXCR on the PCR reads; one entry per CDR3 protein. The profile covers hundreds of thousands of distinct CDR3 sequences, with just under 30% appearing a single time and around 0.6% taken by the ten largest. This clonotype occurred a few times. Antigen: not known. One end of the junction is discordant with germline, which a read error may explain. This CDR3 has 15 residues. The germline gives CDR1 LGHDT, CDR2 YNNKEL (reference sequence).

Sequenced: blood. This receptor was obtained from a girl aged 10 to 17 with multiple sclerosis. The chain employs TRBV3-1 and TRBJ1-4, with TRBD1 matching 8 bases. The CDR3 DNA follows: TGTGCCAGCAGCCCTGGACAGGGAGATAATGAAAAACCGTTTTTT. Amino acid sequence: CASSPGQGDNEKPFF.